These T cell receptor beta chains were read from a single sample in a study of tumor and adjacent non-tumor tissue in lung cancer. MiXCR was run by TCRdb on the multiplex PCR reads, yielding one entry per CDR3 protein. The sample carries some 68,000 distinct CDR3 sequences, about 77% recorded once. Sequencing was carried out using distant non-tumor lung tissue. These TCRs come from a man aged 55 to 70 with non-small cell lung cancer. Both conserved end residues are part of each CDR3. A D gene is named only where the DNA matches it firmly. Expanded clones are given a class, and other clones once, few, many or no size at all.

j_call clone_size d_call v_call cdr3_nt cdr3_aa
TRBJ2-1 once - TRBV11-2 TGTGCCAGCAGCACCAGACGGGGTACCGCCAATGAGCAGTTCTTC CASSTRRGTANEQFF
TRBJ2-3 - - TRBV20-1 TGCAGTTCGGGATGGGTGACAGATACGCAGTATTTT CSSGWVTDTQYF
TRBJ2-1 - TRBD2 TRBV19 TGTGCCAGTAGTATTGTTTTAGGCGGGAGGGCCACAAATGAGCAGTTCTTC CASSIVLGGRATNEQFF
TRBJ2-3 - TRBD2 TRBV5-4 TGTGCCAGCGGCCCTATGGAGTGGGAGCCGGGAGGTACGCAGTATTTT CASGPMEWEPGGTQYF
TRBJ2-6 - TRBD1 TRBV13 TGTGCACGCAGCATACGACAGGGGTCGGGCTCTGGGGCCAACGTCCTGACTTTC CARSIRQGSGSGANVLTF
TRBJ2-4 - - TRBV6-5 TGTGCCAGCAGTGCGATAGGGACCAAAAACATTCAGTATTTC CASSAIGTKNIQYF
TRBJ2-5 - - TRBV15 TGTGCCACCTCAAACCAACTAGCCGGAGAAGAGATCCAGTACTTC CATSNQLAGEEIQYF
TRBJ1-1 - - TRBV2 TGTGTCAGTAGCCAGGGTAACAGTGAAGCTTTCTTT CVSSQGNSEAFF
TRBJ2-1 - - TRBV5-4 TGTGCCGGCAGCTGGGGGGACTGGAGGAATGAGCAGTTCTTC CAGSWGDWRNEQFF
TRBJ1-1 - - TRBV29-1 TGCAACGCCTCGGCAGGGAGGGACACTGAAGCTTTGTTT CNASAGRDTEALF
TRBJ2-5 - - TRBV11-1 TGTGCCAGCATCGAAGACACATACCAAGAGACCCAGTACTTC CASIEDTYQETQYF
TRBJ1-1 - - TRBV20-1 TGTAGTGTTAGAGACTGGCAAGGTACAACTGAAGCTTTCTTT CSVRDWQGTTEAFF